The T cell receptor (beta chain) described here comes from a study of T-cell memory formation after mild COVID-19. Study information: TCR clustering was largely donor specific. Study-level findings and limits: Whereas later expanders leaned CD4+, clones contracting day 15 to 85 showed a balanced CD4/CD8 makeup. Second-wave clones that peaked on day 37 lacked confirmed SARS-CoV-2 specificity.

Turning to this clonotype: The target antigen is unknown.

V was trimmed by 3 bases and J by 4 bases, leaving 12 bases between them. Germline V CDR1 and CDR2: LGHNA, YSLEER. CDR3 length: 14 amino acids. The authors produced TCR alpha and TCR beta cDNA libraries with sample barcodes and UMIs by 5'RACE using constant-segment primers. Via MiXCR, TCRdb re-called the 5' RACE reads, giving one row per CDR3 protein. The sample has about 170,000 distinct CDR3 sequences; roughly 13% are singletons. The TCR was taken from a man between 18 and 29 years old who had mild COVID-19 (a few samples of this study predate the infection). Cell type and time point are not known. Sample: PBMCs or a T cell subset sorted from them (not recorded which). V gene TRBV4-3 combines with J gene TRBJ1-2; D might be TRBD1 (6 bases). Written as DNA, the CDR3 is TGCGCCAGCAGCCAGGTGACAGGCCCCTATGGCTACACCTTC. Protein: CASSQVTGPYGYTF.